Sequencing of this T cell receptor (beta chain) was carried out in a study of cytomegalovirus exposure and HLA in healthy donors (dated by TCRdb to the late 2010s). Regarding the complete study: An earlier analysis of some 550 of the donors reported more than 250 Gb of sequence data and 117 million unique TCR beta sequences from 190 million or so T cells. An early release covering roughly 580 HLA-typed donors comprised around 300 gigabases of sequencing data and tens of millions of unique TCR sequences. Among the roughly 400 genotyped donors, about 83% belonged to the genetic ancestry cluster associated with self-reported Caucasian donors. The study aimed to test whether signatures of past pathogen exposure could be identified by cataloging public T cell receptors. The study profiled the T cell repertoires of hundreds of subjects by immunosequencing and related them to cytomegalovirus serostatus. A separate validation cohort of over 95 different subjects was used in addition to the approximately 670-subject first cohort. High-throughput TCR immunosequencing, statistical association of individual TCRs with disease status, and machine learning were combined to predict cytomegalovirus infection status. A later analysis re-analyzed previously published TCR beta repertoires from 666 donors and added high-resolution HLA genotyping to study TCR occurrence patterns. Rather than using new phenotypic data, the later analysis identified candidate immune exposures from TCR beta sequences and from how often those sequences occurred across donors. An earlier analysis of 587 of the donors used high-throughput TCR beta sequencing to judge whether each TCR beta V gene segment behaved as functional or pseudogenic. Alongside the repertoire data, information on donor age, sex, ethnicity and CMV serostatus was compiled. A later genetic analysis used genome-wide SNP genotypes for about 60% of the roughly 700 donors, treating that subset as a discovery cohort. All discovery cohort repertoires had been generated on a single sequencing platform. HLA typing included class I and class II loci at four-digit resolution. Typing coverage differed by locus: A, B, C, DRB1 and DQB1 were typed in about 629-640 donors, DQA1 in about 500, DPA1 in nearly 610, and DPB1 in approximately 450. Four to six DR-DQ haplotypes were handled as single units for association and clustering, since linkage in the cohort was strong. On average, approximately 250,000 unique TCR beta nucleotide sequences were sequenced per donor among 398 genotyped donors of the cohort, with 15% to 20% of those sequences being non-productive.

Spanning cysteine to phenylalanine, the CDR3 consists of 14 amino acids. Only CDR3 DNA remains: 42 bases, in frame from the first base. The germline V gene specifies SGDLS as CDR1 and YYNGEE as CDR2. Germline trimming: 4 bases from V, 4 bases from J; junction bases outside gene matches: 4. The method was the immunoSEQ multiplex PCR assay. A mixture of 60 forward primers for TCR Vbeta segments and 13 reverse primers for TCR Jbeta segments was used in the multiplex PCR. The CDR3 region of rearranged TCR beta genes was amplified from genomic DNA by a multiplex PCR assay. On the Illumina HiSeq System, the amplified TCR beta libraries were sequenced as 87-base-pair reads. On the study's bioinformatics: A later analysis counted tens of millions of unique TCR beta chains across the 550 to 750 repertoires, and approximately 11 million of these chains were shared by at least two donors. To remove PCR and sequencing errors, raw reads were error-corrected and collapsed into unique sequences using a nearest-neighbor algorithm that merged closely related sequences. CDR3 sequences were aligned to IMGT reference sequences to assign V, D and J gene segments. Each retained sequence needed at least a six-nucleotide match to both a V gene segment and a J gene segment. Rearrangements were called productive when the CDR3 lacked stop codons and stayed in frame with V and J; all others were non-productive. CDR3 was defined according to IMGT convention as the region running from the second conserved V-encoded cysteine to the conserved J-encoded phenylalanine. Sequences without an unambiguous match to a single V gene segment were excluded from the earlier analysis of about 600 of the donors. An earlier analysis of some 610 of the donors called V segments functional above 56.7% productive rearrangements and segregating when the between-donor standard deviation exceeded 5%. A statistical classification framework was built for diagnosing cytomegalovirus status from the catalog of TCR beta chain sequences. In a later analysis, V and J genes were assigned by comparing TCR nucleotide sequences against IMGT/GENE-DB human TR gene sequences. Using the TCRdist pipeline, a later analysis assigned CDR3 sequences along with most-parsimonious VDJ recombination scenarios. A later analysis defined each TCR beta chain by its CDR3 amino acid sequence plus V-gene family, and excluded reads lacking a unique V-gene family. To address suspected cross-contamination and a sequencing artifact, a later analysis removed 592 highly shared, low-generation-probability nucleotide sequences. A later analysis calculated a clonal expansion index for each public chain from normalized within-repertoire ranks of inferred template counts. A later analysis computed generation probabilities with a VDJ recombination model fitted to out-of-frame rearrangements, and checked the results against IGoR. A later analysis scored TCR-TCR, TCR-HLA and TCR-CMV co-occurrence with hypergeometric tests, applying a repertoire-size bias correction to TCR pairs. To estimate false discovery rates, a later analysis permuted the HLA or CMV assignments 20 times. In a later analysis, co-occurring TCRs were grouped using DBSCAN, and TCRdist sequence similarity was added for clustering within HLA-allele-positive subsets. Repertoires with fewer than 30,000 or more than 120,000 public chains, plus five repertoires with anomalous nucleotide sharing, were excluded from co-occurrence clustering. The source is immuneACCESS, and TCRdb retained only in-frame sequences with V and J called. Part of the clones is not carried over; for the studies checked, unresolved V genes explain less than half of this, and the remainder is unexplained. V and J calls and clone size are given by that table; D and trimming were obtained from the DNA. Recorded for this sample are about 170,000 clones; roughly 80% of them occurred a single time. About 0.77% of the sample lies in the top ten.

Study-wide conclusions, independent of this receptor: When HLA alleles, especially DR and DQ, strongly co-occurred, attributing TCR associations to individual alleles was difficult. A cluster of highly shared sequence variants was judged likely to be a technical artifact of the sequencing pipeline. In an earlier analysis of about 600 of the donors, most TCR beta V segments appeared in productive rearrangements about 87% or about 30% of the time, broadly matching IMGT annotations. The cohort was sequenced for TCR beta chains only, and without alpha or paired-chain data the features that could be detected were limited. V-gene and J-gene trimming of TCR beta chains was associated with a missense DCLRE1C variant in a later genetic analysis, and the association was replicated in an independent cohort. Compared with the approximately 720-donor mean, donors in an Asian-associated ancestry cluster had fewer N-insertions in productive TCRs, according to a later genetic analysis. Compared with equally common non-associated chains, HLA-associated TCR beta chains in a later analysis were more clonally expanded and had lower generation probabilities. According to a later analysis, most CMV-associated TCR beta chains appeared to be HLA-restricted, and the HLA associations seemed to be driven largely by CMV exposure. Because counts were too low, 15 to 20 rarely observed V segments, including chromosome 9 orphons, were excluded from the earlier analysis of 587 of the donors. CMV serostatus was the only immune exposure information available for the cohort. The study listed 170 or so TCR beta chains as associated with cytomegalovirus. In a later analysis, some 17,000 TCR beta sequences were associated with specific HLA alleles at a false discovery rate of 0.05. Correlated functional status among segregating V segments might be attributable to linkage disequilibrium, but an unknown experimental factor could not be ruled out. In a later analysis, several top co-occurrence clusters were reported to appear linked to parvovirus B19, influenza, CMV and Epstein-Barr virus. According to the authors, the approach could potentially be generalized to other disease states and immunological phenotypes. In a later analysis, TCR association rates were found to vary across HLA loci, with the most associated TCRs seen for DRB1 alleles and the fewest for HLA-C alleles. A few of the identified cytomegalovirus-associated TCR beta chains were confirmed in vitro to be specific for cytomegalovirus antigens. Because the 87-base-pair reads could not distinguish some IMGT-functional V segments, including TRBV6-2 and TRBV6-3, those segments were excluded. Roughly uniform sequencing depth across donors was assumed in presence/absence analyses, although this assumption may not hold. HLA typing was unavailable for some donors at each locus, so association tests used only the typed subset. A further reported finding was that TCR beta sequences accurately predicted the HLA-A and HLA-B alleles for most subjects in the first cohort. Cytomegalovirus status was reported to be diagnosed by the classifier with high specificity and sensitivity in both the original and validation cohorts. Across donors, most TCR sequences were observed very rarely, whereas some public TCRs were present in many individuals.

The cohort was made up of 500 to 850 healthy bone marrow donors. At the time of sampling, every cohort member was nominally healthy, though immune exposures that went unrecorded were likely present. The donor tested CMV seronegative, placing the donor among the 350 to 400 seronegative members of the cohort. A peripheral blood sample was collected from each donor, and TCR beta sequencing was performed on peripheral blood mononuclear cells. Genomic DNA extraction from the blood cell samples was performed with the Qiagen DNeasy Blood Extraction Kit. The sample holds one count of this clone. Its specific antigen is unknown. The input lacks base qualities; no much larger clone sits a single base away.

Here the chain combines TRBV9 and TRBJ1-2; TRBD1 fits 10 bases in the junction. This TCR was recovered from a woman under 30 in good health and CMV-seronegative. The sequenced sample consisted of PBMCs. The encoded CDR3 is CASSPDRGFYGYTF. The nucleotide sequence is TGTGCCAGCAGCCCGGACAGGGGGTTCTATGGCTACACCTTC.